The next 31 T cell receptor beta chains were all read from a single sample in a study of T cell repertoires in cytomegalovirus infection. TCRdb recomputed calls from the reads with MiXCR, one row per CDR3 protein. Of fewer than 700,000 distinct CDR3 sequences listed, 20% to 30% are singletons. The sample was CD8+ T cells from PBMCs. Receptors originate from a human donor in good health (CMV status not recorded). Some clones in this sample may be carry-over from other donors' samples.

Points on this clonotype: A read error may explain this, as a much larger clone is one base away. The genes are TRBV7-2 and TRBJ2-3, with TRBD2 matching over 7 bases. The CDR3 totals 15 residues. Trimming at V came to 4 bases and at J to 5 bases, leaving 9 bases not matched to a gene. The germline V gene encodes CDR1 SGHTA and CDR2 FQGNSA. The CDR3 DNA reads TGTGCCAGCAGCTCAGCGGGGAGGCTGCTAGATACGCAGTATTTT. It codes for CASSSAGRLLDTQYF.

This chain links TRBV28 with TRBJ2-6, with D possibly TRBD1 on 6 matching bases. V lost 5 bases and J lost 0, with 11 bases in between. This CDR3 has 16 amino acids. Germline assignment: CDR1 MDHEN and CDR2 SYDVKM. CDR3 DNA: TGTGCCAGCAGTCCCTGGACAGACTCTGGGGCCAACGTCCTGACTTTC. This sequence encodes CASSPWTDSGANVLTF.

This clonotype was counted a few times. The chain links TRBV15 to TRBJ2-1; 9 bases map to TRBD2. The germline CDR1 and CDR2 sequences are LNHNV and YYDKDF (reference sequence). V shed 1 base and J 4 bases; nucleotides not matched to a gene: 2. CDR3 length: 15 residues. The CDR3 reads CATSRVRGGYNEQFF. The CDR3 DNA is TGTGCCACCAGCAGAGTGCGGGGGGGGTACAATGAGCAGTTCTTC.

This clonotype was picked up a small number of times. V is TRBV2 and J is TRBJ1-1; 7 bases map to TRBD1. Germline loops: CDR1 SNHLY, CDR2 FYNNEI. This CDR3 has 14 amino acids. Trimming removed 11 bases from V and 1 base from J; junction bases left unmatched: 10. CDR3: CARLGDRANTEAFF. The CDR3, as DNA: TGTGCCCGCTTAGGAGACAGGGCGAACACTGAAGCTTTCTTT.

The J gene is TRBJ1-1, the V gene TRBV20-1; 10 bases are shared with TRBD1. This CDR3 is built from 13 residues. V was clipped by 6 bases and J by 5 bases; unmatched bases: 6. In germline, CDR1 is DFQATT, CDR2 SNEGSKA (reference sequence). CDR3 nucleotides: TGCAGTGCCTCCGGGACAGGGGAAACTGAAGCTTTCTTT. The encoded protein is CSASGTGETEAFF.

The V and J genes are TRBV12-5 and TRBJ2-7; D is perhaps TRBD2 (7 bases). Germline V lookup: CDR1 LGHNT, CDR2 FRNRAP. V gave up 0 bases and J gave up 3 bases, with 24 bases separating them. The length of the CDR3 is 19 residues. The CDR3, as DNA: TGTGCTAGTGGTTTGGTAAATGGCGGGGGCTCCCCATTCCTCTACGAGCAGTACTTC. Its protein product is CASGLVNGGGSPFLYEQYF.

This clonotype was observed a handful of times. This chain joins TRBV7-9 and TRBJ2-3; D is perhaps TRBD1 or TRBD2 (6 bases each). V lost 5 bases to trimming and J lost 4 bases, with 22 bases between them. The CDR3 is 17 residues long. CDR1 SEHNR and CDR2 FQNEAQ come from the germline V gene (reference sequence). CDR3 residues: CASSGQGRGTFADTQYF. The DNA for the CDR3 is TGTGCCAGCAGCGGACAAGGCCGGGGGACATTCGCAGATACGCAGTATTTT.

The gene calls are TRBV20-1 and TRBJ2-1; D remains ambiguous. This CDR3 has 12 residues. Germline V CDR1 and CDR2: DFQATT, SNEGSKA (reference sequence). V lost 6 bases and J lost 10, with 16 bases in between. The CDR3 sequence is CSAPRSYGEQFF. CDR3 nucleotides: TGCAGTGCCCCGAGGAGTTATGGGGAGCAGTTCTTC.

This clonotype is a singleton in its sample. The rearrangement uses TRBV28 and TRBJ2-1; TRBD1 is a possible D gene (6 bases). The CDR3 contains 16 residues. Deletions cut 2 bases from V and 0 bases from J, with 11 bases between. Germline V lookup: CDR1 MDHEN, CDR2 SYDVKM. The CDR3 DNA reads TGTGCCAGCAGTTTAACCACAGGGAGCTCCTACAATGAGCAGTTCTTC. The encoded protein is CASSLTTGSSYNEQFF. The full variable domain, in which reference TRBV28 and TRBJ2-1 provide the parts outside the CDR3, is DVKVTQSSRYLVKRTGEKVFLECVQDMDHENMFWYRQDPGLGLRLIYFSYDVKMKEKGDIPEGYSVSREKKERFSLILESASTNQTSMYLCASSLTTGSSYNEQFFGPGTRLTVL.

J is TRBJ1-4 and V is TRBV28, with D possibly being TRBD1 (5 bases). The V gene's germline CDR1 is MDHEN and CDR2 SYDVKM. The CDR3 covers 17 residues. The V gene lost 5 bases and the J gene lost 4 bases, with 20 bases spanning the gap. Written as DNA, the CDR3 is TGTGCCAGCAGTCCTCCCTGGGGCAGGGAAGGTAATGAAAAACTGTTTTTT. Translation gives CASSPPWGREGNEKLFF.

J is TRBJ2-5 and V is TRBV2, with 10 bases fitting TRBD2. The CDR3 sequence is 14 residues long. V was clipped by 2 bases and J by 7 bases; unmatched bases: 4. The germline V gene has CDR1 SNHLY and CDR2 FYNNEI. The CDR3 nucleotides are TGTGCCAGCAGTGAACTAGCGGGGGCCGGGACCCAGTACTTC. This encodes CASSELAGAGTQYF.

The chain joins TRBV2 to TRBJ2-3; no clear D gene. Germline V gene lookup returns CDR1 SNHLY and CDR2 FYNNEI. The CDR3 length is 12 residues. With 10 bases removed from V and 5 bases from J, the gap between germline ends came to 13 bases. CDR3 in amino acids: CATPSDGDTQYF. CDR3 in DNA: TGTGCCACACCCTCGGACGGAGATACGCAGTATTTT.

This clonotype was seen only a few times. The chain links TRBV19 to TRBJ2-7; D gene ambiguous. This CDR3 contains 14 residues. Germline V gene sequence: CDR1 LNHDA, CDR2 SQIVND (reference sequence). The germline V and J ends were trimmed by 5 bases and 3 bases, with 14 bases remaining between them. As DNA, the CDR3 is TGTGCCAGTAGTCCAACTTCGGTTGGCTACGAGCAGTACTTC. As protein: CASSPTSVGYEQYF.

This chain joins TRBV28 and TRBJ2-5, with 9 positions matching TRBD1. CDR3 size: 16 residues. Trimming cost V 5 bases and J 4 bases; bases outside gene matches: 11. The V gene's germline CDR1 is MDHEN and CDR2 SYDVKM. CDR3 loop: CASSPSDRGYRETQYF. The CDR3 coding sequence is TGTGCCAGCAGTCCCTCGGACAGGGGTTATCGAGAGACCCAGTACTTC. The full variable domain, in which reference TRBV28 and TRBJ2-5 provide the parts outside the CDR3, is DVKVTQSSRYLVKRTGEKVFLECVQDMDHENMFWYRQDPGLGLRLIYFSYDVKMKEKGDIPEGYSVSREKKERFSLILESASTNQTSMYLCASSPSDRGYRETQYFGPGTRLLVL.

This clonotype was observed a handful of times. This rearrangement joins TRBV28 to TRBJ1-5; the D gene is possibly TRBD1 (6 bases). V shed 7 bases and J shed 4 bases, with 17 bases lying between them. The CDR3 consists of 15 residues. The germline V gene encodes CDR1 MDHEN and CDR2 SYDVKM. DNA of the CDR3: TGTGCCAGCACCCCAAGGGGGATCCTAAATCAGCCCCAGCATTTT. The encoded protein is CASTPRGILNQPQHF.

This clonotype was counted a few times. CDR3 loop: CASSPTPQEQFF. The CDR3 DNA sequence: TGTGCCAGCAGTCCCACCCCCCAAGAGCAGTTCTTC. The chain carries TRBV12-3 or TRBV12-4 and TRBJ2-1; no reliable D call. V shed 5 bases and J shed 10 bases, with 12 bases lying between them. The CDR3 sequence is 12 residues long.

This clonotype was counted once. This CDR3 is CAIHSTGGENEQFF. The CDR3 coding sequence is TGTGCCATACATAGTACAGGCGGTGAGAATGAGCAGTTCTTC. The chain employs TRBV28 and TRBJ2-1, with D maybe TRBD1 (5 bases). V was cut by 10 bases and J by 7 bases, with 20 bases left in between. Germline CDR1 and CDR2: MDHEN and SYDVKM. The CDR3 extends over 14 amino acids.

This clonotype came up many times. The chain couples TRBV7-2 to TRBJ2-1; weak D call: TRBD2 (5 bases). Germline V gene lookup returns CDR1 SGHTA and CDR2 FQGNSA. Trimming shortened V by 2 bases and J by 1 base, and 6 bases separated the two germline ends. The CDR3 length is 14 residues. Written as DNA, the CDR3 is TGTGCCAGCAGCTTACCGGGATCCTACAATGAGCAGTTCTTC. Protein product: CASSLPGSYNEQFF.

This clonotype was recorded a few times. J is TRBJ2-2 and V is TRBV11-2, with a weak D call TRBD2 (6 bases). From germline, CDR1 is SGHAT and CDR2 FQNNGV. The CDR3 has 15 residues. V gave up 1 base and J gave up 4 bases, with 10 bases separating them. The CDR3 region has the DNA TGTGCCAGCAGCTTAGTGGAGGGGAGCACCGGGGAGCTGTTTTTT. Translated: CASSLVEGSTGELFF.

A single count supports this clonotype. The CDR3 region is CASSLRGGPYEQYV. DNA for the CDR3: TGTGCCAGCAGTTTAAGAGGCGGACCCTACGAGCAGTACGTC. The chain recombines TRBV27 with TRBJ2-7; D not resolved. CDR3 length: 14 amino acids. CDR1 is MNHEY and CDR2 is SMNVEV in the germline V gene (reference sequence). V gave up 2 bases and J gave up 2 bases, with 10 bases separating them.

V usage is TRBV14 and J usage is TRBJ2-3; D is ambiguous. CDR1 SGHDN and CDR2 FVKESK come from the germline V gene. The CDR3 is 15 residues long. V was clipped by 1 base and J by 4 bases, with 12 bases between them. The CDR3: CASSQAPNVPDTQYF. Written as DNA, the CDR3 is TGTGCCAGCAGCCAAGCACCCAACGTTCCAGATACGCAGTATTTT.

Comment on this clonotype: Since a much larger clone is just one base distant, this may be a read error. V gene TRBV28 combines with J gene TRBJ2-1; 8 bases fit TRBD1. Germline V gene lookup returns CDR1 MDHEN and CDR2 SYDVKM. The CDR3 is 12 amino acids. In DNA form, the CDR3 reads TGTGTCAGCAGTTCGGACAGGGCGTTGCAGTTCTTC. The encoded protein is CVSSSDRALQFF.

Only a few counts were recorded for this clonotype. The chain has TRBV6-2 or TRBV6-3 and TRBJ1-1, with D possibly TRBD1 on 5 matching bases. Trimming cost V 5 bases and J 0 bases, with 13 bases left between them. Germline lookup yields CDR1 MNHEY and CDR2 SVGEGT. The CDR3 has 15 residues. CDR3 nucleotide sequence: TGTGCCAGCAGTCCAGACAGTTCGTTGAACACTGAAGCTTTCTTT. It yields the protein CASSPDSSLNTEAFF.

Concerning this clonotype itself: A much larger clone lies one base from this, so it may be a read error. The rearrangement joins TRBV7-9 to TRBJ1-5; D gene ambiguous. Germline CDR1 is SEHNR and CDR2 is FQNEAQ (reference sequence). This CDR3 spans 12 amino acids. The DNA for the CDR3 is TGTGTCAGCAGCACCAGCGGGCAGCCCCAGCATTTT. Translating gives CVSSTSGQPQHF.

The chain has TRBV6-2 or TRBV6-3 and TRBJ2-7; a weak D match, TRBD1 (6 bases). This CDR3 contains 14 residues. V shed 8 bases and J shed 0 bases, with 14 bases lying between them. The germline CDR1 and CDR2 sequences are MNHEY and SVGEGT. CDR3 region: CASAGQSSSYEQYV. CDR3 bases: TGTGCCAGCGCCGGACAGAGTAGCTCCTACGAGCAGTACGTC.

Of note for this clonotype: No conserved phenylalanine or tryptophan ends this CDR3, so it is likely a read error. V is TRBV6-5 and J is TRBJ2-3, with 9 bases that match TRBD2. The ends lost 0 bases at V and 7 bases at J; junction bases unmatched: 8. The germline V gene has CDR1 MNHEY and CDR2 SVGAGI. The CDR3 contains 16 residues. CDR3 sequence: CASSYSMLAGSNTQYS. For the CDR3, the DNA is TGTGCCAGCAGTTACTCGATGCTAGCGGGGTCAAATACGCAGTATTCT.

This chain joins TRBV6-8 and TRBJ2-3; perhaps TRBD2 as D (7 bases). Trimming removed 7 bases from V and 6 bases from J, with 20 bases in between. From germline, CDR1 is MNHGY and CDR2 SAAAGT. This CDR3 region has 15 residues. CDR3 bases: TGTGCCAGCAATTTGGGGGGGGGGCGAGTGGATACGCAGTATTTT. Encoded protein: CASNLGGGRVDTQYF.

The rearrangement links TRBV9 to TRBJ2-4; D perhaps matches TRBD1 (6 bases). This CDR3 comprises 14 residues. The V gene lost 4 bases and the J gene lost 1 base, with 9 bases spanning the gap. Germline V lookup: CDR1 SGDLS, CDR2 YYNGEE. CDR3 DNA: TGTGCCAGCAGCCCAGGACAGGCCAAAAACATTCAGTACTTC. Protein sequence: CASSPGQAKNIQYF.

This clonotype came up many times. The chain recombines TRBV7-6 with TRBJ1-6; 7 bases agree with TRBD1. CDR3 size: 17 residues. Trimming at V came to 5 bases and at J to 6 bases, leaving 13 bases not matched to a gene. CDR1 and CDR2 from the germline V gene are SGHVS and FNYEAQ. CDR3 region: CASSPRPRTGVNSPLHF. CDR3 sequence (DNA): TGTGCCAGCAGCCCAAGGCCCCGGACAGGCGTTAATTCACCCCTCCACTTT.

There are many counts of this clonotype. The gene calls are TRBV28 and TRBJ1-1, with a possible D match to TRBD1 (5 bases). The CDR3 consists of 16 residues. Trimming took off 3 bases at V and 0 bases at J, with 14 bases between the two ends. The germline CDR1 and CDR2 sequences are MDHEN and SYDVKM. CDR3 sequence reads: CASSFGEGSLNTEAFF. CDR3 sequence (DNA): TGTGCCAGCAGTTTCGGGGAGGGGTCCTTGAACACTGAAGCTTTCTTT.

This clonotype was observed a few times. The V call is TRBV27, the J call TRBJ1-1; D is undetermined. There are 14 residues in the CDR3. V gave up 0 bases and J gave up 4 bases, with 9 bases separating them. The germline CDR1 and CDR2 sequences are MNHEY and SMNVEV (reference sequence). The CDR3 protein is CASSLSASRTEAFF. The CDR3 nucleotides read TGTGCCAGCAGTTTATCCGCCAGTCGCACTGAAGCTTTCTTT.